A single sample is the source of the 22 T cell receptor beta chains below, sequenced in a study of Ad26.COV2.S vaccination and SARS-CoV-2 variants. TCRdb's table, derived via immunoSEQ multiplex PCR, lists solely in-frame clones and lacks some. Among 300,000 to 400,000 clones listed, about 92% were seen once. The sample here was peripheral blood, taken after recovery from COVID-19. Receptor source: a human donor who had recovered from COVID-19.

The CDR3 loop reads CASSVVWGSEQFF. Written as DNA, the CDR3 is TGTGCCAGCAGCGTAGTTTGGGGGAGTGAGCAGTTCTTC. The rearrangement joins TRBV9 to TRBJ2-1; D possibly matches TRBD1 or TRBD2 (5 bases each). The V end was cut by 0 bases, the J end by 9 bases, with 10 bases between. Germline CDR1 is SGDLS and CDR2 is YYNGEE. The CDR3 is 13 residues long.

The chain couples TRBV4-1 to TRBJ1-3; perhaps TRBD1 as D (5 bases). The CDR3 has 14 amino acids. V was cut by 3 bases and J by 8 bases, with 14 bases left in between. CDR1 MGHRA and CDR2 YSYEKL come from the germline V gene. Here the CDR3 reads CASSQGLSADTIYF. The CDR3 bases are TGCGCCAGCAGCCAGGGGCTATCGGCGGACACCATATATTTT.

This chain connects TRBV6-6 to TRBJ1-1, with D hard to call. V was pared by 0 bases and J by 1 base, with 9 bases between. The V gene's germline CDR1 is MNHNY and CDR2 SVGAGI (reference sequence). The CDR3 is 15 residues long. The CDR3 coding sequence is TGTGCCAGCAGTTACTCGGGGAGCCCGAACACTGAAGCTTTCTTT. This gives the protein CASSYSGSPNTEAFF.

The chain employs TRBV5-1 and TRBJ2-2; no reliable D call. This CDR3 region has 16 residues. Trimming stripped 0 bases from V and 0 bases from J, with 9 bases between. Germline loops: CDR1 SGHRS, CDR2 YFSETQ. The CDR3 region has the DNA TGCGCCAGCAGCTTGGTGGGCCCCGCGAACACCGGGGAGCTGTTTTTT. It yields the protein CASSLVGPANTGELFF.

This clone was counted a single time. The chain carries TRBV4-2 and TRBJ2-1, with 8 nucleotides matching TRBD2. The V segment lost 1 base and the J segment 7 bases; nucleotides outside the gene matches: 6. The CDR3 contains 15 residues. From germline, CDR1 is LGHNA and CDR2 YNFKEQ. CDR3 nucleotides: TGTGCCAGCAGCCAAGCCTTTTCGGGAGGGAATGAGCAGTTCTTC. This gives the protein CASSQAFSGGNEQFF.

The genes are TRBV27 and TRBJ2-3; weak D call: TRBD1 (6 bases). The length of the CDR3 is 15 residues. Germline-derived CDR1 and CDR2 are MNHEY and SMNVEV (reference sequence). V dropped 1 base and J dropped 4 bases, with 12 bases sitting between them. The CDR3 loop is CASSLYTRGPDTQYF. The DNA of the CDR3 is TGTGCCAGCAGTTTATATACCAGGGGCCCAGATACGCAGTATTTT.

This clone was recorded once. V usage is TRBV4-3 and J usage is TRBJ1-5; 9 nucleotides match TRBD1. CDR1 and CDR2 (germline): LGHNA, YSLEER. The trim removed 4 bases at V and 5 bases at J, leaving 6 bases unmatched. This CDR3 is 15 amino acids long. CDR3 DNA: TGCGCCAGCAGCCTAGACGGACAGGGGCATCAGCCCCAGCATTTT. Translation gives CASSLDGQGHQPQHF.

The J gene is TRBJ2-2, the V gene TRBV11-3, with D perhaps TRBD1 or TRBD2 (5 bases each). Germline assignment: CDR1 SGHNT and CDR2 YENEEA. V was cut by 6 bases and J by 1 base, with 12 bases left in between. The CDR3 covers 15 residues. The CDR3 nucleotides read TGTGCCAGCAGGAGGGGCGGACAGAACACCGGGGAGCTGTTTTTT. Translation: CASRRGGQNTGELFF.

The chain joins TRBV27 to TRBJ1-1; D may be TRBD1 (6 bases). Germline values: CDR1 MNHEY, CDR2 SMNVEV (reference sequence). The V gene lost 1 base and the J gene lost 3 bases, with 9 bases spanning the gap. The CDR3 is 14 amino acids. CDR3: CASSLFAGDTEAFF. The CDR3 DNA is TGTGCCAGCAGTTTATTTGCAGGGGACACTGAAGCTTTCTTT.

The chain links TRBV6-6 to TRBJ1-6; a weak D match, TRBD1 (5 bases). Trimming left V 5 bases short and J 7 bases short, with 9 bases between. Per the germline V gene, CDR1 is MNHNY and CDR2 is SVGAGI (reference sequence). The CDR3 loop spans 13 amino acids. CDR3 coding DNA: TGTGCCAGCAGTGAGGGGAGGAATTCACCCCTCCACTTT. Protein product: CASSEGRNSPLHF.

This clone has more than one count but fewer than ten. The chain has TRBV19 and TRBJ1-2; TRBD1 is a possible D gene (5 bases). The V gene lost 5 bases and the J gene lost 5 bases, with 12 bases spanning the gap. In germline, CDR1 is LNHDA, CDR2 SQIVND (reference sequence). This CDR3 spans 13 amino acids. The CDR3 loop reads CASSPRGMYGYTF. The CDR3, as DNA: TGTGCCAGTAGTCCAAGGGGAATGTATGGCTACACCTTC.

V usage is TRBV5-4 and J usage is TRBJ1-1; 8 bases agree with TRBD1. V lost 3 bases, J lost 0 bases, and 10 bases stayed unmatched. The CDR3 loop spans 17 amino acids. The germline V gene encodes CDR1 SGHNT and CDR2 YYREEE (reference sequence). The CDR3 DNA reads TGTGCCAGCAGCTCGGACAGGGTGGGAAGAATGAACACTGAAGCTTTCTTT. Amino acid sequence: CASSSDRVGRMNTEAFF. The full variable domain, in which reference TRBV5-4 and TRBJ1-1 provide the parts outside the CDR3, is ETGVTQSPTHLIKTRGQQVTLRCSSQSGHNTVSWYQQALGQGPQFIFQYYREEENGRGNFPPRFSGLQFPNYSSELNVNALELDDSALYLCASSSDRVGRMNTEAFFGQGTRLTVV.

V usage is TRBV7-9 and J usage is TRBJ2-1; 12 bases are a match to TRBD2. The V segment lost 3 bases and the J segment 4 bases; nucleotides outside the gene matches: 4. CDR3 length equals 16 residues. Per the germline V gene, CDR1 is SEHNR and CDR2 is FQNEAQ (reference sequence). The CDR3 DNA reads as TGTGCCAGCAGCTTTCTGACTAGCGGGGGATACAATGAGCAGTTCTTC. Its translation is CASSFLTSGGYNEQFF. Filled out from reference TRBV7-9 and TRBJ2-1, the complete variable domain reads DTGVSQNPRHKITKRGQNVTFRCDPISEHNRLYWYRQTLGQGPEFLTYFQNEAQLEKSRLLSDRFSAERPKGSFSTLEIQRTEQGDSAMYLCASSFLTSGGYNEQFFGPGTRLTVL.

The V gene is TRBV6-1, the J gene TRBJ1-4; the D gene is possibly TRBD1 (5 bases). This CDR3 region has 15 residues. The germline V gene encodes CDR1 MNHNS and CDR2 SASEGT. V dropped 0 bases and J dropped 8 bases, with 13 bases sitting between them. CDR3 bases: TGTGCCAGCAGTGAAGCGAATGGCAGGGCCGAAAAACTGTTTTTT. This encodes CASSEANGRAEKLFF.

The chain links TRBV11-1 to TRBJ1-1, with 9 positions matching TRBD1. This CDR3 comprises 14 residues. Trimming at V came to 4 bases and at J to 5 bases, leaving 5 bases not matched to a gene. From germline, CDR1 is SGHAT and CDR2 FQDESV (reference sequence). In DNA form, the CDR3 reads TGTGCCAGCAGCTCGGGACAGGGCTGGACTGAAGCTTTCTTT. Translated, it gives CASSSGQGWTEAFF.

The chain recombines TRBV6-6 with TRBJ1-3; D call uncertain. The V end lost 8 bases, the J end lost 0 bases, and 5 bases lay between the germline ends. The germline V gene has CDR1 MNHNY and CDR2 SVGAGI (reference sequence). The CDR3 covers 12 residues. CDR3 coding DNA: TGTGCCAGCGCCAACTCTGGAAACACCATATATTTT. Translating gives CASANSGNTIYF.

This chain connects TRBV6-5 to TRBJ2-7; the match to TRBD1 covers 8 bases. This CDR3 has 15 residues. V dropped 5 bases and J dropped 5; count of bases not matched to a gene: 11. Germline assignment: CDR1 MNHEY and CDR2 SVGAGI. Here the CDR3 DNA reads TGTGCCAGCAGTCGACGGGGCGACAGGGGCCACGAGCAGTACTTC. It yields the protein CASSRRGDRGHEQYF.

V is TRBV5-5 and J is TRBJ1-1; D call uncertain. The CDR3 consists of 13 residues. V was cut by 1 base and J by 4 bases, with 8 bases left in between. CDR1 SGHKS and CDR2 YYEKEE come from the germline V gene (reference sequence). CDR3 coding DNA: TGTGCCAGCAGCTTGTTTCCAAGCACTGAAGCTTTCTTT. Its protein product is CASSLFPSTEAFF.

This clone was picked up a small number of times. The rearrangement links TRBV2 to TRBJ2-5; maybe TRBD1 (5 bases). CDR3 size: 12 residues. Germline values: CDR1 SNHLY, CDR2 FYNNEI. With 8 bases removed from V and 3 bases from J, the gap between germline ends came to 10 bases. The chain's CDR3 is CASGSREETQYF. The CDR3, as DNA: TGTGCCAGCGGATCCAGGGAAGAGACCCAGTACTTC. Complete variable domain (other parts from reference TRBV2 and TRBJ2-5): EPEVTQTPSHQVTQMGQEVILRCVPISNHLYFYWYRQILGQKVEFLVSFYNNEISEKSEIFDDQFSVERPDGSNFTLKIRSTKLEDSAMYFCASGSREETQYFGPGTRLLVL.

The chain employs TRBV18 and TRBJ1-5; tentatively, D is TRBD1 (6 bases). With 4 bases removed from V and 11 bases from J, the gap between germline ends came to 12 bases. CDR1 is KGHSH and CDR2 is LQKENI in the germline V gene. The CDR3 has 12 residues. CDR3 in amino acids: CASSRTGAAQHF. DNA for the CDR3: TGTGCCAGCTCACGTACGGGGGCCGCCCAGCATTTT.

The chain combines TRBV13 with TRBJ2-7; 8 nucleotides match TRBD2. V gave up 6 bases and J gave up 3 bases; unmatched junction bases: 16. Looked up from germline, CDR1 is PRHDT and CDR2 is FYEKMQ (reference sequence). The CDR3 runs to 17 residues. The CDR3 DNA follows: TGTGCCAGCAGGGAACCAACACCTAGCGGGTTCCACTACGAGCAGTACTTC. Its protein is CASREPTPSGFHYEQYF.

This clone has a single count. This chain links TRBV7-9 with TRBJ1-6, with no clear D. CDR3 length: 16 amino acids. CDR1 is SEHNR and CDR2 is FQNEAQ in the germline V gene (reference sequence). Trimming stripped 10 bases from V and 0 bases from J, with 16 bases between. CDR3 sequence reads: CATKPQTSSYNSPLHF. CDR3 DNA: TGTGCCACCAAACCACAAACTAGCTCCTATAATTCACCCCTCCACTTT.